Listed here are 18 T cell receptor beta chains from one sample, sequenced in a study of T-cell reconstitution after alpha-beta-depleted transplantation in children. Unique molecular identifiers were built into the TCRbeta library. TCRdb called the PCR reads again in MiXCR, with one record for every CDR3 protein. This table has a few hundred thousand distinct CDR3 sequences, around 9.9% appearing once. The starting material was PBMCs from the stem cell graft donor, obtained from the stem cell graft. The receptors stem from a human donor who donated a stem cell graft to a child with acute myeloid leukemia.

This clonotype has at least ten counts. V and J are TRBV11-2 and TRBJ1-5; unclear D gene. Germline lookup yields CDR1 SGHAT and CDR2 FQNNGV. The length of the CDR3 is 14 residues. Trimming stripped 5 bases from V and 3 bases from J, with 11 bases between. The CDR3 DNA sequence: TGTGCCAGCAGCCCTACAACTGCCAATCAGCCCCAGCATTTT. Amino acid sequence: CASSPTTANQPQHF. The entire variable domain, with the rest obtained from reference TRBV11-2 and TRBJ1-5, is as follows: EAGVAQSPRYKIIEKRQSVAFWCNPISGHATLYWYQQILGQGPKLLIQFQNNGVVDDSQLPKDRFSAERLKGVDSTLKIQPAKLEDSAVYLCASSPTTANQPQHFGDGTRLSIL.

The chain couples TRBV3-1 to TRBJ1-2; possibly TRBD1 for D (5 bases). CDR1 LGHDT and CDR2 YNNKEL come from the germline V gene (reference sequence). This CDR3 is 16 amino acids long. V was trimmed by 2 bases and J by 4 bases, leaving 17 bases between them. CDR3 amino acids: CASSQLVVSGGYGYTF. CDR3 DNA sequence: TGTGCCAGCAGCCAACTCGTGGTTTCCGGGGGCTATGGCTACACCTTC.

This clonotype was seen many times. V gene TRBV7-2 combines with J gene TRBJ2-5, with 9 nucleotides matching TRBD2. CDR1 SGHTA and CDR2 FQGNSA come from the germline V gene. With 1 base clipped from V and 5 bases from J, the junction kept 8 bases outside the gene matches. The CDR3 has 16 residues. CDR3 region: CASSLGALAGRETQYF. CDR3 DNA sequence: TGTGCCAGCAGCTTAGGAGCCCTAGCGGGAAGGGAGACCCAGTACTTC.

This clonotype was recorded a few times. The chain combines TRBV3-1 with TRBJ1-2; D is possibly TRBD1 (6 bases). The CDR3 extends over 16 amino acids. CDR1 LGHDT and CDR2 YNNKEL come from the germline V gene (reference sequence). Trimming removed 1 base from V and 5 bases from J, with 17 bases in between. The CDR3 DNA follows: TGTGCCAGCAGCCAAGGAAATACAGACAGGTCGTATGGCTACACCTTC. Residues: CASSQGNTDRSYGYTF.

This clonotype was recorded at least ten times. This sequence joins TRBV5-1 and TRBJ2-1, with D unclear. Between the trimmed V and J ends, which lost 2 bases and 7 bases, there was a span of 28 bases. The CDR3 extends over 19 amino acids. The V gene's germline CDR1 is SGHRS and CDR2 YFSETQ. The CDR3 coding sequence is TGCGCCAGCAGCTTCTTTCAATTCAAAGAGGCAGGTGGGGTGAATGAGCAGTTCTTC. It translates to CASSFFQFKEAGGVNEQFF.

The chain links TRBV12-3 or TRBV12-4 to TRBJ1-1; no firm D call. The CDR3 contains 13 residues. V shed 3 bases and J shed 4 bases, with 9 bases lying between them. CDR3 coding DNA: TGTGCCAGCAGTTTCTCTACTGGCACTGAAGCTTTCTTT. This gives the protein CASSFSTGTEAFF.

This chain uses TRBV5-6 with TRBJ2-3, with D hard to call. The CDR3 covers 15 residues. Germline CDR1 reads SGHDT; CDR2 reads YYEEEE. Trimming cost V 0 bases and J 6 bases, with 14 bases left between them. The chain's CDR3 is CASSLAIGGGDTQYF. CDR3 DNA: TGTGCCAGCAGCTTGGCCATCGGCGGTGGGGATACGCAGTATTTT.

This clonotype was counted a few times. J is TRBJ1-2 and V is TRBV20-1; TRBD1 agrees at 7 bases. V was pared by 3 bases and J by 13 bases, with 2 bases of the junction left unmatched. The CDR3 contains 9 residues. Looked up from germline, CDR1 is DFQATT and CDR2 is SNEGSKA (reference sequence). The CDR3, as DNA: TGCAGTGCTAGGACAGGGAGCACCTTC. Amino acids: CSARTGSTF.

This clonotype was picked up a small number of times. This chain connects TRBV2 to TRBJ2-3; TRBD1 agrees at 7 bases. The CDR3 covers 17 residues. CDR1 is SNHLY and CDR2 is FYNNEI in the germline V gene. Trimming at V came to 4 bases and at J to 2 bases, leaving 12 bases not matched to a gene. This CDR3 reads CASSVPRDRNFTDTQYF. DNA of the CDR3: TGTGCCAGCAGTGTTCCCCGGGACAGAAATTTCACAGATACGCAGTATTTT.

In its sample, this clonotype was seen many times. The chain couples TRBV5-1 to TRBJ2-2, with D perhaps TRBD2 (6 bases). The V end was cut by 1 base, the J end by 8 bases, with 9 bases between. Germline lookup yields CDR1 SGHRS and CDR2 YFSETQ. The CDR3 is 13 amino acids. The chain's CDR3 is CASSLPGAGELFF. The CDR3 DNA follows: TGCGCCAGCAGCTTGCCGGGAGCAGGGGAGCTGTTTTTT.

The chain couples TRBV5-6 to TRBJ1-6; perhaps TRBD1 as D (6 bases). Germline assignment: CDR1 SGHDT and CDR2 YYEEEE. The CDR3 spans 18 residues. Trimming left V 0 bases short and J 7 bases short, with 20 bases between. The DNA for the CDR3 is TGTGCCAGCAGCTTGGATCCCACCCTTCGAGGGGGGAATTCACCCCTCCACTTT. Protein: CASSLDPTLRGGNSPLHF.

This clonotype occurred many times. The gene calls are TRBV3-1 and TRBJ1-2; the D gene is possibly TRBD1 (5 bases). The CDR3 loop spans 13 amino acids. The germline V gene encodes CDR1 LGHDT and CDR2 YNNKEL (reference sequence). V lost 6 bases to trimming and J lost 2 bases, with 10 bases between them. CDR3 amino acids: CASSEGLNYGYTF. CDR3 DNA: TGTGCCAGCAGTGAGGGGCTGAACTATGGCTACACCTTC.

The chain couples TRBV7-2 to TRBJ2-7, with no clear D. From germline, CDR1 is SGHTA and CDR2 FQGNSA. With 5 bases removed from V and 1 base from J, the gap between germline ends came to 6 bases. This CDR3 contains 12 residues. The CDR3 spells CASSERSYEQYF. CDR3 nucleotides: TGTGCCAGCAGCGAACGGTCCTACGAGCAGTACTTC.

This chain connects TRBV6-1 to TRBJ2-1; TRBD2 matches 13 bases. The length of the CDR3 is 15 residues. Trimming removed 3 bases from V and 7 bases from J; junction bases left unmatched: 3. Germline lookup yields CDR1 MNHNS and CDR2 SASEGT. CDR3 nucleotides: TGTGCCAGCAGTGAGACTAGCGGGGGGTCAAATGAGCAGTTCTTC. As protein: CASSETSGGSNEQFF.

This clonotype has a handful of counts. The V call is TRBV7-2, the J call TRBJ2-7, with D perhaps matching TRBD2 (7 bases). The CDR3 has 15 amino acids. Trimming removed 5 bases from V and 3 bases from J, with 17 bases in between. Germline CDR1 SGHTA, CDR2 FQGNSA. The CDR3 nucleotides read TGTGCCAGCAGCACCCTTGGGGGGGCTAACTACGAGCAGTACTTC. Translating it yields CASSTLGGANYEQYF.

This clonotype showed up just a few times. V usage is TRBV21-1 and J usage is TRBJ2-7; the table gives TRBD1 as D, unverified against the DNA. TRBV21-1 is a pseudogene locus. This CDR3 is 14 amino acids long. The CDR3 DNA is TGTGCCAGCAGCAAAGACAGGTCGATCTACGAGCAGTACTTC. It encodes CASSKDRSIYEQYF.

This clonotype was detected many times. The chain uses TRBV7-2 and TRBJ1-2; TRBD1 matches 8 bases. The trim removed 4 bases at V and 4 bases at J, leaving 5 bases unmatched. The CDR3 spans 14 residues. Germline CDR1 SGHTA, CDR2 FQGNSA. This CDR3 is CASSSDQGAYGYTF. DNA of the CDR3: TGTGCCAGCAGCTCCGATCAGGGGGCCTATGGCTACACCTTC.

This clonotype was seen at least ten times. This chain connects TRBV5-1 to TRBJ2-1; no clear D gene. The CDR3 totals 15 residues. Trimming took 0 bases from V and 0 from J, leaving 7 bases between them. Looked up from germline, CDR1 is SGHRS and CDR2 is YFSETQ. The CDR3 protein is CASSLALSSYNEQFF. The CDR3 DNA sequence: TGCGCCAGCAGCTTGGCTCTGAGCTCCTACAATGAGCAGTTCTTC.